This section outlines one TCR beta chain sequence together with its context. The clone's antigen remains unknown. Per-nucleotide qualities are absent, and no much larger clonotype sits a single base away. For sequencing of the TCRbeta CDR3 region, genomic DNA was extracted from the sorted cells. The immunoSEQ Assay was used to sequence the TCRbeta CDR3 regions. TCRdb took this table from immuneACCESS and kept in-frame rearrangements with V and J called. Such tables lack part of the clones; where checked against another copy, unresolved V genes explain under half of the gap, and the rest is unexplained. In this sample the table shows around 69,000 clones, 65% to 90% of which occur a single time. The top ten constitute under 3.5% of the sample. From the cysteine through the phenylalanine, the CDR3 covers 15 amino acids. CDR3 DNA is the only sequence kept; it has 45 bases, read in frame from the first base. At the junction V is shortened by 6 bases and J by 7 bases, with 21 bases in between. CDR1 and CDR2 are drawn from the germline V gene: MRHNA, SNTAGT.

The sample belongs to a study of OX40 agonist ivuxolimab in advanced cancers. For the study in its entirety: Ivuxolimab was an agonistic, fully human IgG2 monoclonal antibody directed against OX40 (CD134), a costimulatory receptor. Intravenous ivuxolimab was administered to patients every 2 weeks at six dose levels: 0.01, 0.1, 0.3, 1.5, 3 and 10 mg/kg. Among the roughly 50 dose-escalation patients, around 19 had hepatocellular carcinoma, approximately 15 melanoma, 9 renal cell carcinoma and 9 head and neck cancer. The dose-escalation cohort was around 83% male with a mean age of roughly 60 years, ranging from roughly 20 to 85. Prior anti-PD-1, anti-PD-L1 or anti-CTLA-4 therapy was permitted, and roughly two fifths of dose-escalation patients had received checkpoint inhibitors. Partial responses occurred in three dose-escalation patients: two with cutaneous melanoma and one with hepatocellular carcinoma. The purpose of peripheral TCRbeta sequencing was to test whether ivuxolimab changed TCR sequence diversity and led to clonal T-cell expansion. The paper covers the monotherapy dose-escalation part of the phase I ivuxolimab trial, which included N = 52 patients. On the study overall, not on this receptor specifically: Which antigens the clonally expanded peripheral T cells were specific for was not determined. In the 0.1-3.0 mg/kg groups, partial responders had among the lowest normalized peripheral clonal expansion, particularly in CD8+ T cells. After ivuxolimab, expanded clones were on average more numerous among CD8+ T cells than among CD4+ T cells. At doses from 0.1 to 3.0 mg/kg, clonal expansion was seen in both CD4+ and CD8+ blood T cells between baseline and week 6. Low levels of normalized T-cell clonal expansion were also shown by some nonresponding patients.

Patients with a history of autoimmune disease or receiving systemic immunosuppression were excluded from the trial. Peripheral blood for TCR sequencing was collected from all dose cohorts at baseline, on cycle 4 day 1, and on cycle 7 day 1. Samples were obtained from an open-label, multicenter, first-in-human phase I dose-escalation trial of ivuxolimab. Adults with locally advanced or metastatic head and neck squamous cell, hepatocellular, melanoma or renal cell carcinoma were enrolled in the trial. Before TCR sequencing, CD4+ T cells and CD8+ T cells were sorted from peripheral blood as separate populations.

The material was CD4+ or CD8+ T cells sorted from blood, obtained in a trial of the OX40 agonist ivuxolimab. The receptor was derived from an adult with an advanced solid tumor such as melanoma, head and neck, liver or kidney cancer. The chain links TRBV6-4 with TRBJ1-2; tentative D gene TRBD1, with 5 bases matching. The nucleotides are TGTGCCAGCAGCCCGTGGCAGAACCATCAGGGTGGCTACACCTTC. The resulting protein is CASSPWQNHQGGYTF.